This T cell receptor beta chain came from a study of Graves' ophthalmopathy and Graves' hyperthyroidism. Turning to the study itself: If no ophthalmopathy appeared within 18 months of follow-up, hyperthyroidism was termed stable.

This clonotype was recorded many times. Beta-chain TCR CDR3 regions were amplified from RNA transcripts. HTBI primers were employed in first-round RT-PCR, then a second-round multiplex PCR followed. TCRdb called the multiplex PCR reads again in MiXCR, with one record for every CDR3 protein. The sample carries around 520,000 distinct CDR3 sequences, roughly 40% recorded once. Germline CDR1 is SNHLY and CDR2 is FYNNEI. The ends lost 7 bases at V and 5 bases at J; junction bases unmatched: 7. This CDR3 is built from 15 residues. Other autoimmune diseases, uncontrolled infections, pregnancy and lactation each led to patient exclusion.

This sequence was found in an adult man with Graves' hyperthyroidism. This chain joins TRBV2 and TRBJ1-6; 8 bases fit TRBD1. The sequencing input was peripheral blood or thyroid tissue (not recorded which). The CDR3: CASTPPTGDNSPLHF. CDR3 bases: TGTGCCAGCACCCCCCCGACAGGGGATAATTCACCCCTCCACTTT.